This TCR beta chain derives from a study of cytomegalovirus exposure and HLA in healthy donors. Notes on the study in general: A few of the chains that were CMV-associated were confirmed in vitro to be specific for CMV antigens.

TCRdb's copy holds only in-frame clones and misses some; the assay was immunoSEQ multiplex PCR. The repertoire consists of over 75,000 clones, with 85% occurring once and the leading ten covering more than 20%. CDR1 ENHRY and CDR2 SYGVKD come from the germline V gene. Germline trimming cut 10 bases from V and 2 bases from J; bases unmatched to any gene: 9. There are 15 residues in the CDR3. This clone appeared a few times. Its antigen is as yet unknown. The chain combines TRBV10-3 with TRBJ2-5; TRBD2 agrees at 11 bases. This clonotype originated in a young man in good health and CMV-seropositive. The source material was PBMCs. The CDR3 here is CATRGTSGGQETQYF. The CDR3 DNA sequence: TGTGCCACCCGGGGCACTAGCGGGGGACAAGAGACCCAGTACTTC.